The rows below give T cell receptor beta chains drawn from one sample of a study of human T cells and chemical hapten exposure. A single record per CDR3 protein comes from TCRdb applying MiXCR to the RACE reads. The table lists about 340,000 distinct CDR3 sequences, approximately 6.9% of them singletons. Sequenced here: whole blood, sampled in connection with sensitization to the hapten diphenylcyclopropenone (DPC). Receptors were obtained from a woman younger than 35 with alopecia areata. Some clones in this sample may be carry-over from other donors' samples. Each CDR3 is given with its conserved first and last residue. A D gene is named only where the DNA matches it firmly. Rows give clone size only sometimes, using once, few, many, or a class for an expanded clone.

clone_size	v_call	j_call	d_call	cdr3_nt	cdr3_aa
few	TRBV6-2/TRBV6-3	TRBJ2-2	TRBD2	TGTGCCAGCAGCCCCGGGGTAGCGGGGCTCACCGGGGAGCTGTTTTTT	CASSPGVAGLTGELFF
few	TRBV2	TRBJ2-3	.	TGTGCCAGCAGTCAGACTGACTCAGATACGCAGTATTTT	CASSQTDSDTQYF
.	TRBV2	TRBJ2-1	.	TGTGCCAGCAGTGGAGAAGGTTTTGACCAGTTCTTC	CASSGEGFDQFF
.	TRBV6-1	TRBJ2-4	TRBD1	TGTGCCAGCAGTACCAAACTGGGACAGGGCGACTCTACCAAAAACATTCAGTACTTC	CASSTKLGQGDSTKNIQYF
few	TRBV19	TRBJ1-5	.	TGTGCCAGTAGGCCAGGGAGGATAAGAGATCAGCCCCAGCATTTT	CASRPGRIRDQPQHF
few	TRBV20-1	TRBJ2-7	TRBD1	TGCAGTGCTAGGGTGGACAGGGGGACCTACGAGCAGTACTTC	CSARVDRGTYEQYF
many	TRBV5-4	TRBJ2-3	.	TGTGCCAGCAGCTCATCAGTGGGGGTCCCAGATACGCAGTATTTT	CASSSSVGVPDTQYF
.	TRBV14	TRBJ1-6	.	TGTGCCAGCAGCCAAAGATTCTTGACAAGAGCTAATTCACCCCTCCACTTT	CASSQRFLTRANSPLHF
many	TRBV18	TRBJ1-1	.	TGTGCCAGCTCACCGCAGATAACTGAAGCTTTCTTT	CASSPQITEAFF
few	TRBV6-6	TRBJ2-2	.	TGTGCCAGCAGCCCTAGACAGGCGCAGAACACCGGGGAGCTGTTTTTT	CASSPRQAQNTGELFF
many	TRBV7-2	TRBJ1-1	.	TGTGCCAGCAAGGGTCCGGCCCCCCGCGAGGCTTTCTTT	CASKGPAPREAFF
.	TRBV4-2	TRBJ1-3	TRBD1	TGTGCCAGCAGCCACTCGACAGGGGCTACAGAGCCCATATATTTT	CASSHSTGATEPIYF
.	TRBV5-1	TRBJ1-4	.	TGCGCCAGCAGCAGCAATGGACAGAAGGGGGAAAAACTGTTTTTT	CASSSNGQKGEKLFF
many	TRBV14	TRBJ2-2	.	TGTGCCAGCAGCAGGGGGTCAGTAACCGGGGAGCTGTTTTTT	CASSRGSVTGELFF
few	TRBV7-3	TRBJ1-2	.	TGTGCCAGCAGCTTAGGAGGGGGCTATGGCTACACCTTC	CASSLGGGYGYTF
.	TRBV20-1	TRBJ1-2	.	TGCAGTGCTAGTGCTGGGCCCGGCTACATCTTTGTCTACACCTTC	CSASAGPGYIFVYTF
few	TRBV6-1	TRBJ1-4	.	TGTGCCAGCAGTGAAGAGGGGAGGTCCGGAGGGGAACTGTTTTTT	CASSEEGRSGGELFF
many	TRBV7-2	TRBJ2-1	TRBD2	TGTGCCAGCAGCGCACCGACTAGCTGGTCGCAGTTCTTC	CASSAPTSWSQFF
few	TRBV12-3/TRBV12-4	TRBJ2-1	.	TGTGCCAGCAGTTTAAATTCGGATGAGCAGTTCTTC	CASSLNSDEQFF
.	TRBV5-1	TRBJ1-5	TRBD1	TGCGCCAGCAGCTACGGGCAGGACAGGGGGATAGGTGATCAGCCCCAGCATTTT	CASSYGQDRGIGDQPQHF
.	TRBV12-5	TRBJ1-5	.	TGTGCTAGTGCCCCTACAGATCAGCCCCAGCATTTT	CASAPTDQPQHF
.	TRBV21-1	TRBJ2-5	.	TGTGCCAGCAGCAAGGGGGAGGTAGAGGAGACCCAGTACTTC	CASSKGEVEETQYF
few	TRBV24-1	TRBJ1-5	.	TGTGCCACCAGTGATTATACAAATATAAACCATTTT	CATSDYTNINHF
many	TRBV6-2/TRBV6-3	TRBJ1-6	.	TGTGCCAGTTGGACAGCCCTTTTTCATTCACCCCTCCACTTT	CASWTALFHSPLHF
many	TRBV20-1	TRBJ2-1	.	TGCAGTGCTAGAAACCGGGACTCTACCTACAATGAGCAGTTCTTC	CSARNRDSTYNEQFF
many	TRBV4-1	TRBJ1-1	.	TGCGCCAGCAGCCAAGTAAAGTTAAGGGGAAACACTGAAGCTTTCTTT	CASSQVKLRGNTEAFF
.	TRBV12-3/TRBV12-4	TRBJ2-7	TRBD1	TGTGCCAGCAGCCCAGGGACAGTAGGCACCTACGAGCAGTACTTC	CASSPGTVGTYEQYF
many	TRBV6-2/TRBV6-3	TRBJ2-7	.	TGTGCCAGCAGCCCACAGGGCTCCTACGAGCAGTACTTC	CASSPQGSYEQYF
few	TRBV18	TRBJ1-1	.	TGTGCCAGCTCCCAAACAGACGACACTGAAGCTTTCTTT	CASSQTDDTEAFF
.	TRBV5-6	TRBJ2-4	.	TGTGCCAGCAGCTTGTTGCTAGGGACCCCTTCGGGCATTCAGTACTTC	CASSLLLGTPSGIQYF
many	TRBV5-5	TRBJ1-5	.	TGTGCCAGCAGCTTCTACCGACAGGTTTATAGCAATCAGCCCCAGCATTTT	CASSFYRQVYSNQPQHF
.	TRBV4-1	TRBJ1-1	.	TGCGCCAGCAGCCAGCAACAGGGATATGAAGCTTTCTTT	CASSQQQGYEAFF
.	TRBV7-9	TRBJ2-1	.	TGTGCCAGCAGCCCATCCGGGGGATTGGGCAATGAGCAGTTCTTC	CASSPSGGLGNEQFF
many	TRBV9	TRBJ2-1	TRBD2	TGTGCCAGCAGCCACTTTGGACTAGCTGAAAATGAGCAGTTCTTC	CASSHFGLAENEQFF
few	TRBV28	TRBJ2-3	TRBD2	TGTGCCAGCAGGTTCCACGGACTAGCGGATACAGATACGCAGTATTTT	CASRFHGLADTDTQYF
many	TRBV7-8	TRBJ1-1	.	TGTGCCAGCACCCAGGGGTGGAGGACTGAAGCTTTCTTT	CASTQGWRTEAFF
many	TRBV7-9	TRBJ1-1	.	TGTGCCAGCAGCTCACCAGGGGTGAACACTGAAGCTTTCTTT	CASSSPGVNTEAFF
few	TRBV20-1	TRBJ1-4	TRBD1	TGCAGTGCCCCAGACAGGGGGGAAAAACTGTTTTTT	CSAPDRGEKLFF
few	TRBV2	TRBJ2-3	TRBD2	TGTGCCAGCAGTACGGGACTAGCGGGGGGAGATACGCAGTATTTT	CASSTGLAGGDTQYF
many	TRBV6-2/TRBV6-3	TRBJ2-4	.	TGTGCCAGCAGCCCCCGGCCAAACATTCAGTACTTC	CASSPRPNIQYF
few	TRBV6-2/TRBV6-3	TRBJ2-3	.	TGTGCCAGCAACTACCCAACAGAGGTAGTACGCACAGATACGCAGTATTTT	CASNYPTEVVRTDTQYF